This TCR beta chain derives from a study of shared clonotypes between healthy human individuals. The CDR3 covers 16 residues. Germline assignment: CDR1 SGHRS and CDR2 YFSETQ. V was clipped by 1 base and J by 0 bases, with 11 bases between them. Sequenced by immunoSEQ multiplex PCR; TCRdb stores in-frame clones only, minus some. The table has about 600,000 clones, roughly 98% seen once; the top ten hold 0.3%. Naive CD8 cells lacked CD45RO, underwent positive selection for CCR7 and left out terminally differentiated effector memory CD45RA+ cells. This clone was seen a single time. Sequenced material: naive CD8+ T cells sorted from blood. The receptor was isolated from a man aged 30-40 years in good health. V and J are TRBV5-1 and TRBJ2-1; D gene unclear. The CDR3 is CASSLTWPVSYNEQFF. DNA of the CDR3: TGCGCCAGCAGCTTGACCTGGCCGGTCTCCTACAATGAGCAGTTCTTC.